A selection of T cell receptor beta chains follows, all from one sample in a study of blood T cell repertoires in COVID-19. Assay used: immunoSEQ multiplex PCR; TCRdb lists only in-frame clones, some missing. The sample has fewer than 110,000 clones; around 90% are singletons. Specimen: peripheral blood. The receptors were sampled from a man aged 45-65 years in a cohort sampled during active COVID-19. CDR3s include the opening cysteine and the closing phenylalanine or tryptophan. D genes are given only for firm matches. Clone size is not always given. Where it is, it says once, few, many or a class for expanded clones.

>TRBJ1-6|.|.|15|TRBV14
CASSQDPAGFSPLHF
TGTGCCAGCAGCCAAGATCCGGCAGGGTTTTCACCCCTCCACTTT
>TRBJ1-4|.|TRBD1|14|TRBV5-4
CASSSGTVNEKLFF
TGTGCCAGCTCCTCCGGGACAGTAAATGAAAAACTGTTTTTT
>TRBJ2-3|.|.|13|TRBV7-2
CASSFTGTDTQYF
TGTGCCAGCAGCTTTACGGGAACAGATACGCAGTATTTT
>TRBJ2-7|.|.|18|TRBV9
CASSVGTGVPSLPYEQYF
TGTGCCAGCAGCGTGGGCACAGGAGTCCCTTCTCTCCCCTACGAGCAGTACTTC
>TRBJ1-4|once|.|13|TRBV29-1
CSVEKGVNEKLFF
TGCAGCGTTGAAAAGGGGGTTAATGAAAAACTGTTTTTT
>TRBJ1-4|once|.|14|TRBV5-5
CASSPSGLDEKLFF
TGTGCCAGCAGCCCCTCTGGTCTAGATGAAAAACTGTTTTTT
>TRBJ2-2|.|.|20|TRBV21-1
CASSRQVGVAGNFNTGELFF
TGTGCCAGCAGCAGACAGGTTGGTGTAGCGGGGAATTTTAACACCGGGGAGCTGTTTTTT
>TRBJ1-2|.|TRBD1|17|TRBV5-4
CASSPRDRGRRGYGYTF
TGTGCCAGCAGCCCGCGGGACAGGGGGCGCCGGGGCTATGGCTACACCTTC
>TRBJ1-1|many|TRBD1|16|TRBV14
CASSPRQGSGNTEAFF
TGTGCCAGCAGCCCCCGACAGGGGTCGGGCAACACTGAAGCTTTCTTT
>TRBJ2-2|.|.|13|TRBV7-3
CASRTTLTGELFF
TGTGCCAGCCGGACTACTCTCACCGGGGAGCTGTTTTTT
>TRBJ1-5|.|.|17|TRBV6-1
CASSEAYARGSNQPQHF
TGTGCCAGCAGTGAAGCCTACGCGCGGGGGAGCAATCAGCCCCAGCATTTT
>TRBJ2-3|.|.|12|TRBV25-1
CASSANTDTQYF
TGTGCCAGCAGTGCCAACACAGATACGCAGTATTTT
>TRBJ2-3|few|TRBD2|16|TRBV4-1
CASSQSTSEPTDTQYF
TGCGCCAGCAGCCAGAGCACTAGCGAGCCCACAGATACGCAGTATTTT
>TRBJ2-2|.|TRBD2|18|TRBV7-7
CASSRLAGGLSGTGELFF
TGTGCCAGCAGCCGCCTAGCGGGGGGGCTATCGGGCACCGGGGAGCTGTTTTTT
>TRBJ1-6|.|.|13|TRBV6-5
CASRSGVNSPLHF
TGTGCCAGCAGATCCGGAGTGAATTCACCCCTCCACTTT
>TRBJ2-5|.|.|14|TRBV19
CASKLTGSEETQYF
TGTGCCAGTAAATTAACAGGGTCGGAAGAGACCCAGTACTTC
>TRBJ2-1|.|.|13|TRBV6-4
CASSDSEREEQFF
TGTGCCAGCAGTGACTCGGAGCGAGAAGAGCAGTTCTTC
>TRBJ1-2|.|TRBD1|15|TRBV9
CASSVATGGTYGYTF
TGTGCCAGCAGCGTAGCGACAGGGGGCACCTATGGCTACACCTTC
>TRBJ2-1|.|TRBD2|15|TRBV4-3
CASSQSTSGYNEQFF
TGCGCCAGCAGCCAGTCGACTAGCGGCTACAATGAGCAGTTCTTC
>TRBJ1-1|.|TRBD1|13|TRBV18
CASSSDRATEAFF
TGTGCCAGCTCAAGTGACAGGGCCACTGAAGCTTTCTTT
>TRBJ2-7|.|TRBD1|13|TRBV3-1/TRBV3-2
CASSLQGKYEQYF
TGTGCCAGCAGCCTACAGGGGAAATACGAGCAGTACTTC
>TRBJ1-3|.|TRBD1|14|TRBV2
CASSVTGVGNTIYF
TGTGCCAGCAGCGTTACAGGGGTAGGAAACACCATATATTTT
>TRBJ1-2|.|.|15|TRBV7-6
CASSHKQGLPYGYTF
TGTGCCAGCAGCCACAAACAGGGTTTACCCTATGGCTACACCTTC
>TRBJ1-5|.|TRBD1|15|TRBV2
CASSGDRGGNQPQHF
TGTGCCAGCAGTGGAGACAGGGGCGGCAATCAGCCCCAGCATTTT
>TRBJ2-1|.|TRBD2|13|TRBV6-5
CASSSIAGNEQFF
TGTGCCAGCAGTTCTATAGCGGGGAATGAGCAGTTCTTC
>TRBJ2-5|.|.|14|TRBV11-2
CASSLNLARETQYF
TGTGCCAGCAGCCTCAACCTAGCTCGGGAGACCCAGTACTTC
>TRBJ2-5|.|.|13|TRBV7-3
CASSPAARETQYF
TGTGCCAGCAGCCCAGCGGCAAGGGAGACCCAGTACTTC
>TRBJ2-1|.|TRBD2|16|TRBV7-6
CASSQPFKRGYNEQFF
TGTGCCAGCAGCCAGCCCTTTAAGCGGGGGTACAATGAGCAGTTCTTC
>TRBJ2-1|once|.|12|TRBV29-1
CSVLSGVDEQFF
TGCAGCGTTTTATCGGGTGTGGATGAGCAGTTCTTC
>TRBJ1-5|.|TRBD1|13|TRBV5-6
CASSLQGEQPQHF
TGTGCCAGCAGCTTACAGGGGGAACAGCCCCAGCATTTT
>TRBJ1-2|.|.|14|TRBV29-1
CSVPSSGNFGGYTF
TGCAGCGTACCAAGTTCGGGGAATTTTGGAGGCTACACCTTC
>TRBJ1-1|.|TRBD1|16|TRBV23-1
CASSQNERGPNTEAFF
TGCGCCAGCAGTCAAAACGAGAGGGGGCCTAACACTGAAGCTTTCTTT
>TRBJ2-5|.|TRBD2|15|TRBV2
CASSGYGGYQETQYF
TGTGCCAGCAGTGGCTACGGGGGGTACCAAGAGACCCAGTACTTC
>TRBJ1-2|.|.|13|TRBV19
CASKSRGFRGYTF
TGTGCCAGTAAGAGCAGGGGCTTTAGGGGCTACACCTTC
>TRBJ1-3|.|.|16|TRBV7-6
CASSLGTVTSGNTIYF
TGTGCCAGCAGCTTAGGGACAGTGACCTCTGGAAACACCATATATTTT
>TRBJ2-7|.|TRBD2|15|TRBV3-1/TRBV3-2
CASSTRLAGNYEQYF
TGTGCCAGCAGCACCAGACTAGCGGGGAACTACGAGCAGTACTTC
>TRBJ1-6|once|.|17|TRBV7-2
CASSLSRVGDYNSPLHF
TGTGCCAGCAGCTTGTCCAGGGTTGGGGATTATAATTCACCCCTCCACTTT
>TRBJ1-2|.|.|16|TRBV4-3
CASSSRPPRGNYGYTF
TGCGCCAGCAGCTCCCGCCCCCCCAGGGGTAACTATGGCTACACCTTC